The rows below give T cell receptor beta chains drawn from one sample of a study of T cells in severe cutaneous drug reactions. From its re-call of the multiplex PCR reads, TCRdb lists each CDR3 protein once, without DNA. The repertoire shows over 1,500 distinct CDR3 sequences; the top ten hold less than 40%. The sequenced sample was PBMCs. These receptors were collected from a human donor with Stevens-Johnson syndrome, a severe cutaneous drug reaction. CDR3s include the opening cysteine and the closing phenylalanine or tryptophan. The order of the fields is V gene, J gene, clone size, CDR3 protein. Expanded clones are given a class, and other clones once, few, many or no size at all.

V gene: TRBV7-9; J gene: TRBJ2-1; clone size: medium-sized; CDR3 protein: CASSPPGMADNEQFF
V gene: TRBV7-2; J gene: TRBJ1-5; clone size: medium-sized; CDR3 protein: CASSPVPGSNQPQHF
V gene: TRBV7-9; J gene: TRBJ2-1; clone size: medium-sized; CDR3 protein: CASSISSSTYNEQFF
V gene: TRBV14; J gene: TRBJ1-1; clone size: .; CDR3 protein: CASSLVQNTEAFF
V gene: TRBV29-1; J gene: TRBJ2-5; clone size: .; CDR3 protein: CSVNGGTTGTQYF
V gene: TRBV14; J gene: TRBJ1-2; clone size: medium-sized; CDR3 protein: CASSQVGGYGYTF
V gene: TRBV7-6; J gene: TRBJ2-1; clone size: large; CDR3 protein: CASSWAQGIANEQFF
V gene: TRBV11-2; J gene: TRBJ1-1; clone size: medium-sized; CDR3 protein: CASSPRQDMNTEAFF
V gene: TRBV20-1; J gene: TRBJ2-7; clone size: .; CDR3 protein: CSAENGQSPDYEQYF
V gene: TRBV28; J gene: TRBJ2-5; clone size: medium-sized; CDR3 protein: CASSAPRLALQETQYF
V gene: TRBV5-1; J gene: TRBJ1-1; clone size: medium-sized; CDR3 protein: CASSLEAGVIEAFF
V gene: TRBV4-1; J gene: TRBJ1-5; clone size: medium-sized; CDR3 protein: CASSLDRGINQPQHF
V gene: TRBV20-1; J gene: TRBJ1-1; clone size: .; CDR3 protein: CSARDLGQEAFF
V gene: TRBV12-3/TRBV12-4; J gene: TRBJ2-1; clone size: medium-sized; CDR3 protein: CASSPTPNSYNEQFF
V gene: TRBV10-1; J gene: TRBJ1-1; clone size: medium-sized; CDR3 protein: CASSELLNTEAFF
V gene: TRBV2; J gene: TRBJ2-2; clone size: medium-sized; CDR3 protein: CASQGSGTVTGELFF
V gene: TRBV6-5; J gene: TRBJ1-2; clone size: medium-sized; CDR3 protein: CASSYSYSSSGGSHYGYTF
V gene: TRBV29-1; J gene: TRBJ1-1; clone size: .; CDR3 protein: CSGRTGGDTEAFF
V gene: TRBV30; J gene: TRBJ2-3; clone size: medium-sized; CDR3 protein: CAWSRGRTDTQYF
V gene: TRBV15; J gene: TRBJ2-1; clone size: medium-sized; CDR3 protein: CATSRPRRLAGGYNEQFF
V gene: TRBV20-1; J gene: TRBJ2-7; clone size: .; CDR3 protein: CSARDFSSYEQYF
V gene: TRBV3-1; J gene: TRBJ2-5; clone size: .; CDR3 protein: CASSQEWSASAKTETQYF